The clone carrying this TCR beta chain was detected many times. The data derive from a study of early T cells in non-severe SARS-CoV-2 infection. The germline V gene has CDR1 SGHNT and CDR2 YENEEA. The CDR3 totals 14 residues. The junction had 9 bases not matched to a gene; V was cut back by 5 bases and J by 8 bases. Unique molecular identifiers were added to individual cDNA molecules. One entry per CDR3 protein results from TCRdb running MiXCR on the 5' RACE reads. The repertoire holds tens of thousands of distinct CDR3 sequences, with 5% to 6.5% as singletons. The V gene is TRBV11-3, the J gene TRBJ2-1; 7 bases are shared with TRBD2. Material: whole blood. The TCR originated in an adult who was a healthcare worker with PCR-confirmed SARS-CoV-2 infection or an uninfected control (not recorded which). This chain's CDR3 is CASSLQGLSDEQFF. DNA for the CDR3: TGTGCCAGCAGCCTCCAGGGACTATCAGATGAGCAGTTCTTC. The full variable domain, with the rest looked up from reference TRBV11-3 and TRBJ2-1, is EAGVVQSPRYKIIEKKQPVAFWCNPISGHNTLYWYLQNLGQGPELLIRYENEEAVDDSQLPKDRFSAERLKGVDSTLKIQPAELGDSAVYLCASSLQGLSDEQFFGPGTRLTVL.